The text below deals with one T cell receptor (beta chain). Antigen unknown. This record comes from a study of a mutant IDH1 vaccine in newly diagnosed glioma. Time point noted: week 5, during vaccination. With topical imiquimod, each dose of the vaccine consisted of 300 ug of mutant IDH1 20-mer peptide. TCRdb's table, derived via immunoSEQ multiplex PCR, lists solely in-frame clones and lacks some. The sample lists about 50,000 clones; around 80% were seen once. The starting material was PBMCs, obtained from a glioma patient whose treatment included an IDH1 peptide vaccine. The clonotype was recovered from a woman between 50 and 59 years old with glioma.

The chain's CDR3 is CASSLAQGSYGYTF. In DNA, the CDR3 is TGTGCCAGCAGCTTAGCCCAGGGATCGTATGGCTACACCTTC. The chain combines TRBV7-2 with TRBJ1-2, with TRBD1 as a possible D gene (5 bases). This CDR3 region has 14 residues. V was cut by 0 bases and J by 5 bases, with 10 bases left in between. CDR1 is SGHTA, CDR2 FQGNSA, per germline.